These T cell receptor beta chains were read from a single sample in a study of shared T cell receptors in the human thymus. Profiled with immunoSEQ multiplex PCR; TCRdb holds only in-frame clones, not every one. The table lists about 730,000 clones, 70% to 90% of them singletons. The same data also contributed to another study, on human thymus T cells.

The sequenced material came from thymocytes. The receptor set was obtained from a girl less than two years old with a congenital heart defect. Both conserved end residues are part of each CDR3. The D gene is left open where the match is weak. Clone size is shown for a subset of rows, as once, few, many or a class of expanded clone.

d_call	v_call	clone_size	j_call	cdr3_aa	cdr3_nt
TRBD2	TRBV5-5	-	TRBJ2-2	CASSLRLAGENTGELFF	TGTGCCAGCAGCTTGCGCCTAGCGGGAGAAAACACCGGGGAGCTGTTTTTT
TRBD2	TRBV7-3	once	TRBJ2-1	CASSLTLAGGHYNEQFF	TGTGCCAGCAGCCTAACCCTAGCGGGGGGGCATTACAATGAGCAGTTCTTC
TRBD1	TRBV5-1	once	TRBJ1-6	CASSPPKAHQGANSYNSPLHF	TGCGCCAGCAGTCCACCCAAAGCACATCAGGGGGCCAACTCCTATAATTCACCCCTCCACTTT
-	TRBV7-8	-	TRBJ2-5	CASSLPAGGAGEETQYF	TGTGCCAGCAGCTTACCTGCTGGGGGGGCGGGGGAAGAGACCCAGTACTTC
TRBD1	TRBV27	-	TRBJ2-7	CASTRQGRYEQYF	TGTGCCAGCACCAGACAGGGGAGGTACGAGCAGTACTTC
TRBD2	TRBV5-1	-	TRBJ2-3	CASSPRTSGNSSTDTQYF	TGCGCCAGCAGCCCACGGACTAGCGGGAACTCTAGCACAGATACGCAGTATTTT
TRBD1	TRBV11-2	once	TRBJ1-4	CASSLVGTDDNEKLFF	TGTGCCAGCAGCTTAGTTGGGACAGACGATAATGAAAAACTGTTTTTT
TRBD1	TRBV11-2	-	TRBJ1-1	CASSPTPTGRRAEAFF	TGTGCCAGCAGCCCCACCCCGACAGGGAGGCGCGCTGAAGCTTTCTTT
TRBD1	TRBV10-3	-	TRBJ2-7	CAIRGTGLPSYEQYF	TGTGCCATCAGGGGGACAGGGCTTCCCTCCTACGAGCAGTACTTC
-	TRBV25-1	-	TRBJ1-4	CASIAQGTNEKLFF	TGTGCCAGCATCGCACAGGGAACTAATGAAAAACTGTTTTTT
TRBD1	TRBV2	-	TRBJ1-1	CASSALYRGAFF	TGTGCCAGCAGTGCCTTGTACAGGGGGGCTTTCTTT
TRBD2	TRBV27	-	TRBJ2-3	CASRPRLAGSQTDTQYF	TGTGCCAGCAGACCGCGACTAGCGGGGTCCCAAACAGATACGCAGTATTTT
TRBD1	TRBV6-4	-	TRBJ1-2	CASSLLPGQGSYGYTF	TGTGCCAGCAGTCTACTGCCGGGACAGGGGTCCTATGGCTACACCTTC
TRBD1	TRBV28	-	TRBJ2-7	CASSGRTRTGATYEQYF	TGTGCCAGCAGTGGCCGCACGAGGACAGGGGCGACCTACGAGCAGTACTTC
-	TRBV4-3	-	TRBJ2-7	CASSQDRSGYTYEQYF	TGCGCCAGCAGCCAAGATAGGTCGGGATACACCTACGAGCAGTACTTC
TRBD2	TRBV27	-	TRBJ2-3	CASSYLRAGGPSDTQYF	TGTGCCAGCAGTTATCTTAGGGCGGGGGGGCCGTCGGATACGCAGTATTTT
-	TRBV12-5	-	TRBJ1-2	CASGSYRVRDGYTF	TGTGCTAGTGGTTCTTACAGGGTAAGAGATGGCTACACCTTC
-	TRBV5-8	-	TRBJ2-4	CASSLGRIPVLAKNIQYF	TGTGCCAGCAGCTTGGGCCGAATTCCGGTCCTAGCCAAAAACATTCAGTACTTC
-	TRBV28	-	TRBJ1-5	CATRKAHYSNQPQHF	TGTGCCACCCGCAAGGCACACTATAGCAATCAGCCCCAGCATTTT
TRBD1	TRBV4-1	once	TRBJ1-2	CASSRRDRDAGYTF	TGCGCCAGCAGCCGAAGGGACAGGGATGCTGGCTACACCTTC
-	TRBV4-2	-	TRBJ1-2	CASSQPIWGGAKANYGYTF	TGTGCCAGCAGCCAACCTATCTGGGGGGGGGCTAAGGCTAACTATGGCTACACCTTC
-	TRBV21-1	-	TRBJ2-7	CASRATGCEQYF	TGTGCCAGCCGAGCCACAGGGTGCGAGCAGTACTTC
TRBD1	TRBV7-9	once	TRBJ1-5	CASSLVGRGQGGNQPQHF	TGTGCCAGCAGCTTAGTCGGACGGGGACAGGGTGGCAATCAGCCCCAGCATTTT
-	TRBV11-3	-	TRBJ2-5	CASGRGYQETQYF	TGTGCCAGCGGTCGGGGGTACCAAGAGACCCAGTACTTC
TRBD1	TRBV11-1	-	TRBJ1-3	CASSLERKGPGQGGNTIYF	TGTGCCAGCAGCCTAGAACGCAAGGGGCCCGGACAGGGAGGAAACACCATATATTTT
TRBD1	TRBV7-6	few	TRBJ2-2	CASSSQLYFRGQNTGELFF	TGTGCCAGCAGCTCACAACTTTACTTTAGGGGGCAGAACACCGGGGAGCTGTTTTTT
-	TRBV27	-	TRBJ1-2	CASSPNGQHPTNGYTF	TGTGCCAGCAGTCCAAACGGACAGCATCCGACTAATGGCTACACCTTC
TRBD1	TRBV19	-	TRBJ1-6	CASAHQGARYNSPLHF	TGTGCCAGTGCGCATCAGGGGGCACGGTATAATTCACCCCTCCACTTT
TRBD1	TRBV27	-	TRBJ2-5	CASSLILPPNLHRGPKIETQYF	TGTGCCAGCAGTTTAATTCTCCCCCCCAACCTTCACAGGGGGCCAAAGATAGAGACCCAGTACTTC
-	TRBV27	-	TRBJ2-1	CASKGGGANRDEQFF	TGTGCCAGCAAGGGAGGGGGGGCAAACCGGGATGAGCAGTTCTTC
-	TRBV4-3	-	TRBJ1-5	CASSLTPQGRHSNQPQHF	TGCGCCAGCAGCCTGACTCCCCAGGGAAGACATAGCAATCAGCCCCAGCATTTT
TRBD1	TRBV29-1	-	TRBJ1-1	CSVSQGVLAMNTEAFF	TGCAGCGTATCACAGGGGGTGCTTGCCATGAACACTGAAGCTTTCTTT
-	TRBV19	few	TRBJ1-5	CASSIGRDRGINQPQHF	TGTGCCAGTAGTATCGGGAGGGACCGCGGTATCAATCAGCCCCAGCATTTT